The rows below give T cell receptor beta chains drawn from one sample of a study of blood T cells in healthy people across ages. TCRdb reprocessed the 5' RACE reads via MiXCR and lists one record per CDR3 protein. Of about 1,800,000 distinct CDR3 sequences in the sample, over 25% are singletons; the top ten hold 7.7%. The material sequenced was blood. The receptors derive from a woman between 25 and 40 years old in good health. Each CDR3 is given with its conserved first and last residue. Each record gives: J gene, clone size, D gene, V gene, CDR3 DNA, CDR3 protein. A D gene is named only where the DNA matches it firmly. Expanded clones are given a class, and other clones once, few, many or no size at all.

>TRBJ1-1|few|TRBD1|TRBV7-9
TGTGCCAGCAGCTCTGTTGGGACAGGGTTTGGCGGAGCTTTCTTT
CASSSVGTGFGGAFF
>TRBJ2-1|NA|NA|TRBV3-1
TGTGCCAGCAGCCAAGACGCAGTCAGCTCCTACAATGAGCAGTTCTTC
CASSQDAVSSYNEQFF
>TRBJ2-3|once|NA|TRBV18
TGTGCCAGCTCACCAGGCGGGTTCGGGTACACAGATACGCAGTATTTT
CASSPGGFGYTDTQYF
>TRBJ2-1|few|NA|TRBV12-3/TRBV12-4
TGTGCCAGCAGTTACGTTGAGCAGTTCTTC
CASSYVEQFF
>TRBJ2-7|few|TRBD1|TRBV20-1
TGCAGTGCTGGGGGCCCGGGACAGGGTTATCACGAGCAGTACTTC
CSAGGPGQGYHEQYF
>TRBJ1-2|few|TRBD1|TRBV24-1
TGTGCCACCAGTGATCGACAGGGGAAGGGAGGCTACACCTTC
CATSDRQGKGGYTF
>TRBJ2-1|few|NA|TRBV29-1
TGCAGCTTTGAGGGGGGCCGATACAATGAGCAGTTCTTC
CSFEGGRYNEQFF
>TRBJ2-7|NA|NA|TRBV7-9
TGTGCCAGCAGCCAGGATGGTAGCGTCTACGAGCAGTACTTC
CASSQDGSVYEQYF
>TRBJ2-7|few|NA|TRBV12-3/TRBV12-4
TGTGCCAGCAGAACCACAAGCGGAGCAACCTACGAGCAGTACTTC
CASRTTSGATYEQYF
>TRBJ1-2|many|NA|TRBV12-5
TGTGCTAGTGCCGGGGCTAACTATGGCTACACCTTC
CASAGANYGYTF
>TRBJ2-7|many|TRBD1|TRBV5-1
TGCGCCAGCAGCGAGGACAGGGAATTGTACGAGCAGTACTTC
CASSEDRELYEQYF
>TRBJ1-5|NA|TRBD1|TRBV6-6
TGTGCCAGCAGGGCACTCGGGGACAGGGGAGTTCAGCCCCAGCATTTT
CASRALGDRGVQPQHF
>TRBJ2-7|few|NA|TRBV7-2
TGTGCCAGCAGCCACAGGTATAGCCGGGAAACCCCCTACTACGAGCAGTACTTC
CASSHRYSRETPYYEQYF
>TRBJ2-4|few|NA|TRBV20-1
TGCAGTGCTAGAGCCCCTGGGGCCAAAAACATTCAGTACTTC
CSARAPGAKNIQYF
>TRBJ2-7|NA|NA|TRBV9
TGTGCCAGCAGCGTAGAGGCTAGCAGTGCCAACGAGCAGTACTTC
CASSVEASSANEQYF
>TRBJ2-5|many|NA|TRBV6-1
TGTGCCAGCACCTTAGGGGGGGGAGAGACCCAGTACTTC
CASTLGGGETQYF
>TRBJ1-2|once|TRBD1|TRBV9
TGTGCCAGCGCACCTCGACCCACAGGGGGCTATGGCTACACCTTC
CASAPRPTGGYGYTF
>TRBJ1-4|NA|TRBD1|TRBV12-3/TRBV12-4
TGTGCCAGCAGTGTAGGGACAGGCGACGTTATGAGGAATGAAAAACTGTTTTTT
CASSVGTGDVMRNEKLFF
>TRBJ2-1|NA|TRBD1|TRBV28
TGTGCCAGCAGCCTCGGGACAGGGCTTCTGAAGCAGTTCTTC
CASSLGTGLLKQFF
>TRBJ2-3|few|TRBD1|TRBV30
TGTGCCTGGAGCTCCGGGACAGGGGTAGATACGCAGTATTTT
CAWSSGTGVDTQYF
>TRBJ1-2|NA|NA|TRBV29-1
TGCAGCGTTGATAGTAGTGGGGCTCATGGCTACACCTTC
CSVDSSGAHGYTF
>TRBJ2-7|NA|TRBD1|TRBV7-8
TGTGCCAGCAGCTTGGGGACAGGGGCTGGTGGGCAGTACTTC
CASSLGTGAGGQYF
>TRBJ2-1|NA|TRBD1|TRBV12-3/TRBV12-4
TGTGCCAGCAGTAACCCTAGGGACAGCAGATTCAATGAGCAGTTCTTC
CASSNPRDSRFNEQFF
>TRBJ2-7|many|NA|TRBV6-6
TGTGCCAGCAGTTTCCGCGCGGACGAGCAGTACTTC
CASSFRADEQYF
>TRBJ1-2|once|NA|TRBV5-1
TGCGCCAGCAGCTTCAATGACTATGGCTACACCTTC
CASSFNDYGYTF
>TRBJ2-7|many|TRBD2|TRBV6-1
TGTGCCAGCGAGAGCGGGGAAGCACTGGACGAGCAGTACTTC
CASESGEALDEQYF
>TRBJ2-1|NA|NA|TRBV4-3
TGCGCCAGCAGCCCGGGCGGAGGGTTCAATGAGCAGTTCTTC
CASSPGGGFNEQFF
>TRBJ2-7|many|NA|TRBV10-1
TGTGCCAGCAGTGAGGGGGGCTCCTACGAGCAGTACTTC
CASSEGGSYEQYF
>TRBJ2-7|NA|TRBD1|TRBV6-2/TRBV6-3
TGTGCCAGCACCAAGACAGGGAGCTCCTACGAGCAGTACTTC
CASTKTGSSYEQYF
>TRBJ2-4|many|TRBD1|TRBV29-1
TGCAGCGCTGGACAGGGGATATACATTCAGTACTTC
CSAGQGIYIQYF
>TRBJ1-2|NA|TRBD1|TRBV7-9
TGTGTCAGCAGCGGAACAGGGGAAACGTGGCGAGGCTACACCTTC
CVSSGTGETWRGYTF
>TRBJ2-1|NA|NA|TRBV5-1
TGCGCCAGCAGGAAAACCGACGGGCAGGCCTACAATGAGCAGTTCTTC
CASRKTDGQAYNEQFF
>TRBJ2-4|many|NA|TRBV5-1
TGCGCCAGCAGCGACGATAGGGGGAGAAACATTCAGTACTTC
CASSDDRGRNIQYF
>TRBJ2-3|few|NA|TRBV5-6
TGTGCCAGCAGCTCGATTCGACAGGGACTAATAGTCAGCACAGATACGCAGTATTTT
CASSSIRQGLIVSTDTQYF
>TRBJ2-7|many|NA|TRBV12-3/TRBV12-4
TGTGCCAGCAGTTCCCCCATGGTCAGCTCCTACGAGCAGTACTTC
CASSSPMVSSYEQYF
>TRBJ1-2|many|NA|TRBV29-1
TGCAGCGTTGAAGGGCAGGGTGGTGGCTACACCTTC
CSVEGQGGGYTF
>TRBJ2-7|many|NA|TRBV6-5
TGTGCCAGCAGTAACAGGGGTACGGGGAGGTCCTACGAGCAGTACTTC
CASSNRGTGRSYEQYF
>TRBJ2-5|NA|TRBD2|TRBV12-3/TRBV12-4
TGTGTCAGCAGTCCCACTAGCGGGCAAGGGGAGACCCAGTACTTC
CVSSPTSGQGETQYF
>TRBJ2-3|many|TRBD2|TRBV20-1
TGCAGTGCCACTAGCGGGGTCGCGACAGATACGCAGTATTTT
CSATSGVATDTQYF
>TRBJ1-1|NA|NA|TRBV28
TGTGCCACTACTCAGACGAATATGAACACTGAAGCTTTCTTT
CATTQTNMNTEAFF
>TRBJ2-1|NA|TRBD2|TRBV11-2
TGTGCCAGCAGCCGCCCTACGAGAGTTGGACTAGCGGGACCTCCGCGCTCCTACAATGAGCAGTTCTTC
CASSRPTRVGLAGPPRSYNEQFF
>TRBJ1-5|NA|NA|TRBV6-8
TGTGCCAGCAGTTACTCGACTGGGGGATGTAGCAATCAGCCCCAGCATTTT
CASSYSTGGCSNQPQHF
>TRBJ2-7|few|TRBD2|TRBV6-5
TGTGCCAGCGGGCGGGGGGGCCAGTCCTACGAGCAGTACTTC
CASGRGGQSYEQYF
>TRBJ1-1|few|TRBD1|TRBV7-8
TGTGCCAGCAGCGTGGGACAGGGGGACCTCTTCACTGAAGCTTTCTTT
CASSVGQGDLFTEAFF
>TRBJ2-5|few|TRBD2|TRBV6-1
TGTGCCAGCAGTGAAGTGGCGGGGGGGCGGTCGGAGACCCAGTACTTC
CASSEVAGGRSETQYF
>TRBJ2-1|NA|TRBD2|TRBV5-1
TGCGCCAGCAGCCCACCTTTAGCGGGGGGGAGCTCCTACAATGAGCAGTTCTTC
CASSPPLAGGSSYNEQFF